The present entry profiles one TCR beta chain with its context. With no exceptions, donors were healthy Caucasians. This sample was taken from a study of identical twins. TCRdb recomputed calls from the 5' RACE reads with MiXCR, one row per CDR3 protein. Among approximately 280,000 distinct CDR3 sequences listed, about 8.3% were seen once. This CDR3 is 19 amino acids long. The V gene's germline CDR1 is SGHAT and CDR2 FQDESV (reference sequence). The V and J ends lost 5 bases and 4 bases, in that order; junction bases with no gene match: 18. The same data also went into a second study, on yellow fever vaccine responses in identical twins.

Sequencing was done on a sample of memory (CD45RO+) T cells sorted from blood. The receptor comes from a young woman in good health. V is TRBV11-1 and J is TRBJ2-7; TRBD1 aligns across 12 bases. The CDR3 sequence: CASSDRRTPGQGARYEQYF. The CDR3 DNA reads TGTGCCAGCAGCGATCGCCGAACCCCGGGACAGGGGGCCAGGTACGAGCAGTACTTC.